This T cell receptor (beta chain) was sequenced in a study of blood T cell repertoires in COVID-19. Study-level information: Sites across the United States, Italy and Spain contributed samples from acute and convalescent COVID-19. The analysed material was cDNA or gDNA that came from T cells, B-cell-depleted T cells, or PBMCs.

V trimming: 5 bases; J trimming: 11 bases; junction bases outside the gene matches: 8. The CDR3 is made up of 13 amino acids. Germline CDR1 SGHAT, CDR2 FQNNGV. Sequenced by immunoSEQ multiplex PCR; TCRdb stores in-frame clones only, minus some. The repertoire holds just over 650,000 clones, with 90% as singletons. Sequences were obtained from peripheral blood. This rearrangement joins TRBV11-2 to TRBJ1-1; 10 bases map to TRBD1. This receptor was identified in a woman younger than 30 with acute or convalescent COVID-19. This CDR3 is CASSLGTGADAFF. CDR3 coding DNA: TGTGCCAGCAGCCTCGGGACAGGGGCGGACGCTTTCTTT.